Each of the 21 T cell receptor beta chains below was sequenced from the same sample in a study of cytomegalovirus exposure and HLA in healthy donors. 13 Jbeta primers and 60 Vbeta primers were used for the PCR. The assay was immunoSEQ multiplex PCR, and TCRdb's table has in-frame clones only and misses some. The repertoire has about 130,000 clones, more than 7.5% of them found once; the top ten carry 1.8%. Sequenced sample: PBMCs. These receptors all stem from a man in his forties or fifties in good health and CMV-seronegative.

The chain uses TRBV7-8 and TRBJ2-5; D may be TRBD1 (5 bases). The DNA end is a closer match to TRBJ2-7, so the J assignment may be wrong. CDR3 size: 17 residues. The germline gives CDR1 SGHVS, CDR2 FQNEAQ. The CDR3 nucleotides are TGTGCCAGCAGCTTAGTGGGTCAGGGTGGGTTAGTCCACGAGCAGTACTTC. The encoded protein is CASSLVGQGGLVHEQYF.

This clone was seen only a few times. The chain employs TRBV7-7 and TRBJ2-5; TRBD2 matches 12 bases. TRBJ2-7 explains the end of the DNA better; the J call may be wrong. The CDR3 covers 15 residues. The germline V gene encodes CDR1 SSHAT and CDR2 FNYEAQ (reference sequence). The CDR3 DNA is TGTGCCAGCAGCCCGACTAGCGGGAGTACCTACGAGCAGTACTTC. It encodes CASSPTSGSTYEQYF.

CDR3 sequence reads: CASSSTGGNQPQHF. In DNA, the CDR3 is TGTGCCAGCAGTTCGACAGGGGGCAATCAGCCCCAGCATTTT. J is TRBJ1-5 and V is TRBV6-5, with TRBD1 matching over 8 bases. The CDR3 loop spans 14 amino acids. Germline V gene lookup returns CDR1 MNHEY and CDR2 SVGAGI. V lost 4 bases, J lost 2 bases, and 1 base stayed unmatched.

This clone was recorded a few times. This rearrangement joins TRBV6-4 to TRBJ1-1; TRBD1 matches 9 bases. Germline V gene sequence: CDR1 MRHNA, CDR2 SNTAGT. CDR3 size: 15 residues. The V segment lost 6 bases and the J segment 5 bases; nucleotides outside the gene matches: 10. This CDR3 reads CASRAATGGGTEAFF. Written as DNA, the CDR3 is TGTGCCAGCAGAGCGGCTACAGGGGGCGGAACTGAAGCTTTCTTT.

This clone was seen a few times. The V gene is TRBV21-1, the J gene TRBJ2-1; the table's TRBD2 call for D was not verified on the DNA. TRBV21-1 is marked as a pseudogene. This CDR3 is 19 amino acids long. CDR3 in amino acids: CASRNCPGLAGGSRNEQFF. The CDR3 nucleotides read TGTGCCAGCAGAAACTGTCCGGGACTAGCGGGGGGGTCTCGGAATGAGCAGTTCTTC.

This sequence joins TRBV5-4 and TRBJ2-7; 11 bases agree with TRBD1. The length of the CDR3 is 15 residues. V shed 3 bases, J shed 5 bases, and the junction held 7 bases outside the gene matches. Germline V CDR1 and CDR2: SGHNT, YYREEE (reference sequence). CDR3 amino acids: CASSWDRGWGDEQYF. CDR3 nucleotides: TGTGCCAGCAGCTGGGACAGGGGGTGGGGGGACGAGCAGTACTTC.

J is TRBJ1-1 and V is TRBV7-3; D is unclear. The length of the CDR3 is 13 residues. In germline, CDR1 is SGHTA, CDR2 FQGTGA. The V gene lost 4 bases and the J gene lost 2 bases, with 8 bases spanning the gap. This CDR3 is CASSSYTNTEAFF. CDR3 DNA sequence: TGTGCCAGCAGCTCTTACACCAACACTGAAGCTTTCTTT.

The chain couples TRBV27 to TRBJ2-1; TRBD1 matches at 9 bases. The trim removed 3 bases at V and 9 bases at J, leaving 15 bases unmatched. Germline values: CDR1 MNHEY, CDR2 SMNVEV (reference sequence). There are 17 residues in the CDR3. DNA for the CDR3: TGTGCCAGCAGTTTCTACCCCCGGGACAGGGCTCGGGGTGAGCAGTTCTTC. Protein product: CASSFYPRDRARGEQFF.

The CDR3 nucleotides are TGTGCCAGCAAAACGTTCGGGACAGGCCCTGAGAGTGGGGCCAACGTCCTGACTTTC. It is translated as CASKTFGTGPESGANVLTF. The rearrangement uses TRBV28 and TRBJ2-6; 8 bases are shared with TRBD1. Germline V gene data show CDR1 as MDHEN and CDR2 as SYDVKM. Losses at the gene ends were 7 bases for V and 3 bases for J; bases not matched to a gene: 17. There are 19 residues in the CDR3.

V usage is TRBV10-2 and J usage is TRBJ2-7, with D tentatively TRBD1 (6 bases). V was cut by 6 bases and J by 1 base, with 10 bases left in between. The CDR3 consists of 13 residues. Germline V gene sequence: CDR1 WSHSY, CDR2 SAAADI. The CDR3 DNA follows: TGCGCCAGCAGACGCGACAGGTCCTACGAGCAGTACTTC. Amino acid sequence: CASRRDRSYEQYF.

In its sample, this clone was seen a few times. This rearrangement joins TRBV5-4 to TRBJ2-1, with D tentatively TRBD1 (6 bases). V was pared by 1 base and J by 6 bases, with 17 bases between. The CDR3 length is 16 residues. Germline values: CDR1 SGHNT, CDR2 YYREEE (reference sequence). The CDR3 coding sequence is TGTGCCAGCAGCTTGAAGAGGGGCAGGGGTGGCAATGAGCAGTTCTTC. It is translated as CASSLKRGRGGNEQFF.

This clone has only a few counts. The rearrangement links TRBV25-1 to TRBJ2-1; TRBD2 matches at 11 bases. The CDR3 extends over 18 amino acids. The germline gives CDR1 MGHDK, CDR2 SYGVNS. J gave up 1 base and V 3 bases, and 8 bases lay outside the gene matches. The CDR3 is CASSDPTSGGWSYNEQFF. CDR3 sequence (DNA): TGTGCCAGCAGTGACCCTACTAGCGGGGGATGGTCCTACAATGAGCAGTTCTTC.

This chain connects TRBV7-9 to TRBJ1-2; 7 nucleotides match TRBD1. Germline trimming cut 5 bases from V and 3 bases from J; bases unmatched to any gene: 3. The CDR3 is made up of 13 amino acids. CDR1 and CDR2 (germline): SEHNR, FQNEAQ (reference sequence). The CDR3 sequence is CASSMGQHYGYTF. CDR3 nucleotide sequence: TGTGCCAGCAGCATGGGACAGCACTATGGCTACACCTTC.

This clone was found a few times. This chain links TRBV2 with TRBJ1-1; a possible D gene is TRBD1 (5 bases). Germline assignment: CDR1 SNHLY and CDR2 FYNNEI. The CDR3 is 13 residues long. Trimming cost V 8 bases and J 2 bases, with 12 bases left between them. The CDR3 is CASLRGVNTEAFF. The CDR3 nucleotides read TGTGCCAGCCTGCGGGGCGTAAACACTGAAGCTTTCTTT.

This clone showed up just a few times. The chain is built from TRBV9 and TRBJ2-7; 11 bases line up with TRBD2. Germline-derived CDR1 and CDR2 are SGDLS and YYNGEE. V dropped 4 bases and J dropped 6; count of bases not matched to a gene: 15. The CDR3 runs 17 residues. CDR3 DNA sequence: TGTGCCAGCAGCCCAGCCCCCACTAGCGGGGGTCGCGGCGAGCAGTACGTC. As protein: CASSPAPTSGGRGEQYV.

The J gene is TRBJ2-5, the V gene TRBV5-1; TRBD2 aligns across 10 bases. The CDR3 has 14 amino acids. V shed 2 bases, J shed 5 bases, and the junction held 3 bases outside the gene matches. CDR1 and CDR2 from the germline V gene are SGHRS and YFSETQ. The CDR3 coding sequence is TGCGCCAGCAGCTTTAGCGGGGGGCCCGAGACCCAGTACTTC. It translates to CASSFSGGPETQYF.

This clone was seen only a few times. This sequence joins TRBV7-3 and TRBJ1-1; D gene unclear. This CDR3 is built from 17 residues. Trimming cost V 5 bases and J 2 bases, with 21 bases left between them. CDR1 and CDR2 from the germline V gene are SGHTA and FQGTGA. CDR3 DNA sequence: TGTGCCAGCAGCCTACGACCGATGGGCAACCCCAACACTGAAGCTTTCTTT. Translating it yields CASSLRPMGNPNTEAFF.

This sequence joins TRBV10-2 and TRBJ2-3; tentative D call: TRBD1 (6 bases). Trimming removed 6 bases at V and 1 base at J, with 11 bases between. In germline, CDR1 is WSHSY, CDR2 SAAADI. This CDR3 comprises 14 residues. The CDR3 DNA follows: TGCGCCAGCAGGCTCAGGGGTGGCACAGATACGCAGTATTTT. It yields the protein CASRLRGGTDTQYF.

V gene TRBV6-1 combines with J gene TRBJ2-5; 8 nucleotides match TRBD2. This CDR3 spans 15 amino acids. Trimming at V came to 3 bases and at J to 4 bases, leaving 7 bases not matched to a gene. Germline loops: CDR1 MNHNS, CDR2 SASEGT. CDR3 amino acids: CASSDREGPRETQYF. DNA for the CDR3: TGTGCCAGCAGTGACCGGGAGGGCCCTCGAGAGACCCAGTACTTC.

A few counts support this clone. The CDR3 nucleotides are TGCGCCAGCAGCTTGGTGAACTCGGACAGGGGAGATGAGCAGTTCTTC. Its protein product is CASSLVNSDRGDEQFF. The chain joins TRBV5-1 to TRBJ2-1, with TRBD1 matching 9 bases. V lost 0 bases and J lost 8; bases outside the gene matches: 9. This CDR3 is built from 16 residues. Germline lookup yields CDR1 SGHRS and CDR2 YFSETQ.

About this clone itself: This specimen includes other DNA sequences encoding the same CDR3. The DNA for the CDR3 is TGTGCCAGCAGTTTCGGACAGGTAGGTAGTACTGAAGCTTTCTTT. Translated, it gives CASSFGQVGSTEAFF. This chain joins TRBV6-5 and TRBJ1-1; 7 bases match TRBD1. The junction had 10 bases not matched to a gene; V was cut back by 4 bases and J by 5 bases. The CDR3 has 15 residues. CDR1 and CDR2 (germline): MNHEY, SVGAGI.